The T cell receptor (beta chain) described here comes from a study of T cell responses to AZD1222 COVID-19 vaccine listed by TCRdb under 2021. With regard to the full study: Because spike-specific TCR depth and breadth did not differ between the two schedules, AZD1222 recipients who got a second dose at roughly 4 weeks were pooled with those who got a second dose at roughly 12 weeks. A total of more than 230 trial participants underwent TCR sequencing, of whom about 200 had received two doses of AZD1222 and some 25 had received two doses of the MenACWY control vaccine. Trial participants were enrolled by age into subgroups of 18-55, 56-69 and 70-plus years, and around 140, 26 and 57 TCR-sequenced participants, respectively, were included in these subgroups. The investigation overall reported the following: Participants were mostly white British, with more females than males. The authors suggested clonal diversity may have been underestimated. Because no day 14 peak-response samples were available, repertoires were characterized only after the peak T cell response. Epitopes outside the regions mutated in the B.1.351 and B.1.1.7 variants were reportedly recognized by nearly half of the unique spike-specific TCRs. The vaccine-associated CD4 TCRs covered the entire spike protein, and the dominant responses fell in regions 160-218 and 743-854. After two AZD1222 doses, spike-specific TCR breadth and depth were significantly higher than at day 0 and than in MenACWY recipients. Conclusions about previously exposed vaccinees were limited because only six AZD1222 recipients were SARS-CoV-2 seropositive at baseline. The 56-69-year group was small, and its depth increase did not reach significance, likely because of low power.

Explained via the paper, the time point label denotes: baseline before first vaccination. The vaccinee samples were drawn from two UK trials, COV001 and COV002, one of which was a single-blind randomized controlled phase 2/3 trial testing AZD1222 (ChAdOx1 nCoV-19) in healthy adults. For TCRbeta chain sequencing, PBMC samples from trial participants were taken at day 0 and at day 28 after the second dose. The CDR3 regions of human TCRbeta chains were subjected to immunosequencing. Concerning the study's data processing: TCRs in the repertoires were compared against a reference library of SARS-CoV-2-specific TCRs that had been generated with the MIRA antigen-specificity platform. Breadth meant the fraction of unique TCRs that were SARS-CoV-2-associated, whereas depth meant the fraction of total T cells that were SARS-CoV-2-associated. Using the MIRA data, each spike-specific TCR was mapped to the spike region that the TCR reacts to and placed in a CD4 or CD8 class. Log10-transformed breadth and depth values were compared by one-way ANOVA with Sidak's multiple comparisons tests. This immuneACCESS table, as held by TCRdb, lists in-frame sequences with V and J called but not all clones. Of the missing ones, under half trace to an unresolved V gene in checked studies; the others have no known cause. V, J and clone size reflect that table, while D and trimming were determined from the DNA. This sample gives about 150,000 clones in total; about 90% of them show up just once. The ten largest clones represent approximately 2.1% of the sample.

The cysteine opens and the phenylalanine closes a CDR3 of 15 amino acids. The CDR3 DNA has 45 bases and is translated from base 1. The V end loses 4 bases and the J end loses 0 bases, and a stretch of 12 bases separates them. CDR1 and CDR2 were assigned from the germline V gene as KGHSH and LQKENI. As for this clone: No antigen is known for it. The record has no base qualities; no much larger clone is one base away.

The sample was peripheral blood, taken on day 0 of AZD1222 vaccination. The sequence is built from TRBV18 and TRBJ2-5, and perhaps TRBD1 as D gene, on 5 matching bases. This clonotype was sampled from an adult in good health. The CDR3 protein: CASSRWGRNQETQYF. The DNA sequence is TGTGCCAGCTCACGGTGGGGCCGAAACCAAGAGACCCAGTACTTC.